This TCR beta chain originates from a study of T-cell memory formation after mild COVID-19. At the level of the study: For the most part, TCR clusters were specific to one donor. Study-wide results and caveats: Contracting clones localized mainly to CM and EM when CD4+ and mainly to EMRA when CD8+. Day 15 to 85 contractors were CD4/CD8 balanced; later expanders leaned CD4+.

Germline-derived CDR1 and CDR2 are DFQATT and SNEGSKA (reference sequence). There are 14 residues in the CDR3. Germline trimming cut 3 bases from V and 2 bases from J; bases unmatched to any gene: 6. TCR alpha and TCR beta cDNA libraries with sample barcodes and UMIs came from 5'RACE using constant-segment primers. Via MiXCR, TCRdb re-called the 5' RACE reads, giving one row per CDR3 protein. The sample holds fewer than 250,000 distinct CDR3 sequences, approximately 15% seen once. At least ten counts were recorded for this clonotype. Its antigen is currently unknown. This TCR was recovered from an adult woman who had mild COVID-19 (a few samples of this study predate the infection). Cell type and time point are not known. What was sequenced was PBMCs or a T cell subset sorted from them (not recorded which). V and J are TRBV20-1 and TRBJ2-7, with TRBD1 matching 8 bases. The CDR3 sequence: CSASGGQATYEQYF. CDR3 in DNA: TGCAGTGCTAGCGGGGGACAGGCCACCTACGAGCAGTACTTC.